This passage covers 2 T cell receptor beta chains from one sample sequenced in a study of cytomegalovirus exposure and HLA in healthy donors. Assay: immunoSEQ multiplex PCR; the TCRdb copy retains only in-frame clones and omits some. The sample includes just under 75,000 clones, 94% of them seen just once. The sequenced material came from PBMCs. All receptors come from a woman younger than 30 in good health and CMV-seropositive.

CDR3 nucleotides: TGTGCCAGCATTCGGGGATCGTCATTCTACGAGCAGTACTTC. Translating gives CASIRGSSFYEQYF. V gene TRBV28 combines with J gene TRBJ2-7; D may be TRBD2 (5 bases). Germline-derived CDR1 and CDR2 are MDHEN and SYDVKM. Trimming took 7 bases from V and 3 from J, leaving 16 bases between them. The CDR3 has 14 residues.

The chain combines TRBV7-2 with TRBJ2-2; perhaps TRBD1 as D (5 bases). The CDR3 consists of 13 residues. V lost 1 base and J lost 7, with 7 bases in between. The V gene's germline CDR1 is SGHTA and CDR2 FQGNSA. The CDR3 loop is CASSLEGIGELFF. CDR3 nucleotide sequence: TGTGCCAGCAGCTTAGAGGGGATCGGGGAGCTGTTTTTT.